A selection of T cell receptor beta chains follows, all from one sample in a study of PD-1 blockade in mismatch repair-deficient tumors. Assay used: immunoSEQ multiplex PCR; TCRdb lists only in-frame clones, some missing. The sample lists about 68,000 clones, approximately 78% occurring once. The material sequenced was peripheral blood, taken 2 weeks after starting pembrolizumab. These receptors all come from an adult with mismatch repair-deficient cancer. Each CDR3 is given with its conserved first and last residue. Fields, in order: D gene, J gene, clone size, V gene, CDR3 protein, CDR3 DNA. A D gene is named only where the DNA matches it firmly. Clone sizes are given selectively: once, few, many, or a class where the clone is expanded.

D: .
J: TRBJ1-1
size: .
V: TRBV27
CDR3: CASRDTYTEAFF
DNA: TGTGCCAGCAGAGACACGTACACTGAAGCTTTCTTT

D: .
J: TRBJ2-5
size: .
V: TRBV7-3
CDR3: CASSLTRTEETQYF
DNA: TGTGCCAGCAGCTTAACAAGGACAGAAGAGACCCAGTACTTC

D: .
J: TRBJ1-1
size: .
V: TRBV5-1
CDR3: CASSLGGRFDEAFF
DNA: TGCGCCAGCAGCTTGGGTGGAAGGTTCGATGAAGCTTTCTTT

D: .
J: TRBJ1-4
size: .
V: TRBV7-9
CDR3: CASSSGQGYEKLFF
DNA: TGTGCCAGCAGCTCAGGACAAGGGTATGAAAAACTGTTTTTT

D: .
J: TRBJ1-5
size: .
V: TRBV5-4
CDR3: CASSLAPEVEPQHF
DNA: TGTGCCAGCAGCTTGGCGCCAGAAGTAGAGCCCCAGCATTTT

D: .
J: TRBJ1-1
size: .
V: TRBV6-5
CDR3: CASSGRHKNTEAFF
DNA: TGTGCCAGCAGTGGGCGACACAAGAACACTGAAGCTTTCTTT

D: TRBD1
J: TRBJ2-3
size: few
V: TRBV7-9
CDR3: CASSLGTGGGSDTQYF
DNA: TGTGCCAGCAGCTTGGGGACAGGGGGCGGTTCAGATACGCAGTATTTT

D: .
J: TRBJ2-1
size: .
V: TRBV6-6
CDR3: CAGSYGLSGSYNEQFF
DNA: TGTGCCGGCAGTTACGGCCTCTCGGGTTCCTACAATGAGCAGTTCTTC

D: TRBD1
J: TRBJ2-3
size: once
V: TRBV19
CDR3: CASSTGQARTDTQYF
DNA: TGTGCCAGTAGTACCGGACAGGCACGCACAGATACGCAGTATTTT

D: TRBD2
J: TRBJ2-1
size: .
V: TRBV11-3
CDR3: CASSLASGFSYNEQFF
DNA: TGTGCCAGCAGCTTAGCTAGCGGATTCTCCTACAATGAGCAGTTCTTC

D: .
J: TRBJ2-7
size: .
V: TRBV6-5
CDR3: CASGREQVYEQYF
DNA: TGTGCCAGCGGCCGTGAACAGGTTTATGAGCAGTACTTC

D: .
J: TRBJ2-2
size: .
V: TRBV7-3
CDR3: CASSTSLGPGELFF
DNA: TGTGCCAGCAGCACATCCCTGGGGCCTGGGGAGCTGTTTTTT

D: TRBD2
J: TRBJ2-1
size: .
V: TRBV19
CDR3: CASSPRTSGRRNEQFF
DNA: TGTGCCAGTAGTCCAAGGACTAGCGGGAGAAGGAATGAGCAGTTCTTC

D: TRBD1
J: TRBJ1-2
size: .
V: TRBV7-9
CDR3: CASSLTRDSYGYTF
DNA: TGTGCCAGCAGCTTAACTCGGGACAGCTATGGCTACACCTTC

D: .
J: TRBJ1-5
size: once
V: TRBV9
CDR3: CASSGGGDTQPQHF
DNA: TGTGCCAGCAGCGGGGGGGGAGATACTCAGCCCCAGCATTTT

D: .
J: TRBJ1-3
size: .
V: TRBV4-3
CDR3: CASSQGNTIYF
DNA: TGCGCCAGCAGCCAAGGGAACACCATATATTTT

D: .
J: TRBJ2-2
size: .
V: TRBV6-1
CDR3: CASSDPGGELFF
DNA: TGTGCCAGCAGTGATCCCGGGGGCGAGCTGTTTTTT

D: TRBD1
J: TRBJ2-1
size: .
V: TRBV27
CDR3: CASDAQGALYNEQFF
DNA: TGTGCCAGCGACGCCCAGGGGGCGCTTTACAATGAGCAGTTCTTC

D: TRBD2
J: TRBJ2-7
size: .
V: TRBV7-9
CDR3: CASSPRSGSPYEQYF
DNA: TGTGCCAGCAGCCCCCGTAGCGGGAGCCCCTACGAGCAGTACTTC

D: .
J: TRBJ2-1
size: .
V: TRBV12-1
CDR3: CASSEDYVCGRGNEQFF
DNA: .